Below, one T cell receptor beta chain is given with its context. This sample is part of a study of blood T cell repertoires in COVID-19. Across the whole study: Acute-phase and convalescent COVID-19 samples originated in the United States, Italy and Spain.

The CDR3 totals 10 residues. The germline V and J ends were trimmed by 8 bases and 8 bases, with 9 bases remaining between them. CDR1 and CDR2 from the germline V gene are MDHEN and SYDVKM. As originally analysed: Reference gene primers were amplified, and this amplification served to estimate nucleated cell counts. Data came from immunoSEQ multiplex PCR; TCRdb stores just in-frame clones and leaves some out. V, J and clone size are those of that table, while D and trimming were read from the DNA. This repertoire shows about 230,000 clones, 65% to 90% found once; its top ten account for roughly 7%. The receptor was isolated from a woman aged 45 to 65 with acute or convalescent COVID-19. The specimen was peripheral blood. This sequence joins TRBV28 and TRBJ1-2; D not certain. DNA of the CDR3: TGTGCCAGCGGCTTCCAGGGCTACACCTTC. Translation gives CASGFQGYTF.